These T cell receptor beta chains were read from a single sample in a study of radiation and T cells in renal cell carcinoma. Repertoires were generated with immunoSEQ multiplex PCR, while TCRdb's copy carries only in-frame clones and drops some. The data show 110,000 to 150,000 clones, approximately 91% seen once. This specimen consisted of blood, obtained from a patient whose treatment included radiotherapy and nephrectomy. These receptors came from a woman aged 50 to 65 with renal cell carcinoma. Both conserved end residues are part of each CDR3. A D gene is named only where the DNA matches it firmly. For some rows the clone size is stated as once, few or many, or as a class when expanded; others skip it.

size	J	D	V	CDR3	DNA
once	TRBJ1-5	.	TRBV6-1	CASSTGLYNQPQHF	TGTGCCAGCAGTACTGGACTGTACAATCAGCCCCAGCATTTT
.	TRBJ2-5	.	TRBV7-2	CASSHPGRRGIETQYF	TGTGCCAGCAGCCACCCTGGCCGCCGGGGAATAGAGACCCAGTACTTC
few	TRBJ1-4	.	TRBV25-1	CALRKSNEKLFF	TGTGCCTTGCGGAAATCTAATGAAAAACTGTTTTTT
.	TRBJ1-5	.	TRBV6-1	CASSDPGSNQPQHF	TGTGCCAGCAGTGATCCGGGTAGCAATCAGCCCCAGCATTTT
few	TRBJ1-4	TRBD1	TRBV19	CASSPTDRGGEKLFF	TGTGCCAGTAGTCCAACGGACAGGGGGGGTGAAAAACTGTTTTTT
.	TRBJ2-6	.	TRBV19	CASSPQAGANVLTF	TGTGCCAGTAGTCCCCAAGCCGGGGCCAACGTCCTGACTTTC
.	TRBJ1-6	.	TRBV5-4	CASSLGGSVVSPLHF	TGTGCCAGCAGCTTGGGGGGGAGTGTTGTGTCACCCCTCCACTTT
.	TRBJ2-7	.	TRBV28	CASSLTGEQYF	TGTGCCAGCAGTTTGACGGGCGAGCAGTACTTC
.	TRBJ1-2	.	TRBV11-1	CASSPEGVYGYTF	TGTGCCAGCAGCCCCGAGGGCGTTTATGGCTACACCTTC
.	TRBJ2-1	TRBD2	TRBV7-2	CASSDGTSNEQFF	TGTGCCAGCAGCGACGGGACTAGTAATGAGCAGTTCTTC
.	TRBJ2-7	.	TRBV27	CASSPTPGRRDEQYF	TGTGCCAGCAGCCCCACGCCTGGCAGGCGCGACGAGCAGTACTTC
.	TRBJ1-2	.	TRBV15	CATSSRVRDNYGYTF	TGTGCCACCAGCAGTAGAGTCCGAGATAACTATGGCTACACCTTC
.	TRBJ1-1	.	TRBV5-1	CASSPRQTVNTEAFF	TGCGCCAGCAGCCCCCGACAGACAGTGAACACTGAAGCTTTCTTT
medium-sized	TRBJ1-4	.	TRBV4-1	CASSQDLRSEKLFF	TGCGCCAGCAGCCAAGACCTACGGTCGGAAAAACTGTTTTTT
.	TRBJ2-1	.	TRBV21-1	CASSKNPNEQFF	TGTGCCAGCAGCAAAAATCCTAATGAGCAGTTCTTC
once	TRBJ2-3	.	TRBV7-9	CASSYQGRSTDTQYF	TGTGCCAGCAGCTATCAGGGGAGGAGCACAGATACGCAGTATTTT
.	TRBJ2-7	.	TRBV5-1	CASSLVEEGEQYF	TGCGCCAGCAGCTTAGTGGAAGAAGGCGAGCAGTACTTC
.	TRBJ1-6	.	TRBV5-8	CASSLQGTEGSPLHF	TGTGCCAGCAGCCTCCAGGGGACTGAGGGTTCACCCCTCCACTTT
.	TRBJ2-2	TRBD1	TRBV7-2	CASSVDRVSGELFF	TGTGCCAGCAGCGTGGACAGGGTATCCGGGGAGCTGTTTTTT
.	TRBJ2-4	TRBD2	TRBV9	CASSVGTSSDIQYF	TGTGCCAGCAGCGTAGGGACTAGTAGTGACATTCAGTACTTC
few	TRBJ2-7	.	TRBV30	CAWSVRGPYEQYF	TGTGCCTGGAGTGTCAGGGGACCCTACGAGCAGTACTTC
few	TRBJ1-1	.	TRBV7-8	CASTLSRDTEAFF	TGTGCCAGCACCTTAAGTCGGGACACTGAAGCTTTCTTT
.	TRBJ2-4	.	TRBV7-2	CASSLIAQDQNIQYF	TGTGCCAGCAGCTTAATCGCGCAGGACCAAAACATTCAGTACTTC
.	TRBJ1-5	.	TRBV5-1	CASSPESGNQPQHF	TGCGCCAGCAGCCCCGAATCTGGCAATCAGCCCCAGCATTTT
.	TRBJ2-3	.	TRBV6-4	CASSDAGARQWYF	TGTGCCAGCAGTGACGCGGGGGCAAGGCAGTGGTATTTT
once	TRBJ1-1	.	TRBV29-1	CSVAGGPNTEAFF	TGCAGCGTTGCGGGGGGACCGAACACTGAAGCTTTCTTT
once	TRBJ2-1	.	TRBV7-2	CASSLALGWEQFF	TGTGCCAGCAGCTTAGCTTTAGGGTGGGAGCAGTTCTTC